The text below deals with one T cell receptor (beta chain). Its antigen is unknown. This specimen belongs to a study of cytomegalovirus exposure and HLA in healthy donors. General observations from the study: The tendency of first-cohort TCR clusters to co-occur in the 100 to 150 validation repertoires was identified by a subsequent analysis.

The assay was immunoSEQ multiplex PCR, and TCRdb's table has in-frame clones only and misses some. Of 70,000 to 75,000 clones detected, 94% appear once; the ten largest clones hold roughly 1%. The CDR3 contains 14 residues. Germline V gene lookup returns CDR1 SGHVS and CDR2 FNYEAQ. V lost 3 bases to trimming and J lost 5 bases, with 13 bases between them. The sequencing input was PBMCs. The chain employs TRBV7-6 and TRBJ2-5; weak D call: TRBD2 (6 bases). The TCR was taken from a woman aged 18-29 years in good health and CMV-seronegative. As DNA, the CDR3 is TGTGCCAGCAGCTTTGGGGGAGGCGGGGAGACCCAGTACTTC. Protein product: CASSFGGGGETQYF.